This TCR beta chain was observed in a study of T cell responses to AZD1222 COVID-19 vaccine. Generated by immunoSEQ multiplex PCR, the TCRdb table keeps only in-frame clones and is missing some. The sample has 150,000 to 160,000 clones; over 75% are singletons. Germline CDR1 MDHEN, CDR2 SYDVKM. Trimming shortened V by 2 bases and J by 4 bases, and 6 bases separated the two germline ends. The CDR3 is made up of 14 amino acids. The receptor was isolated from an adult in good health. The chain couples TRBV28 to TRBJ1-6; no definite D call. Sequenced here: peripheral blood, sampled on day 0 of AZD1222 vaccination. In DNA form, the CDR3 reads TGTGCCAGCAGTTTACGAGGATATAATTCACCCCTCCACTTT. Translating it yields CASSLRGYNSPLHF.